This T cell receptor beta chain stems from a study of T cells in Graves' hyperthyroidism and ophthalmopathy. The CDR3 regions of TCR beta were amplified from RNA transcripts. HTBI primers were used for first-round RT-PCR of the TCR CDR3. One entry per CDR3 protein results from TCRdb running MiXCR on the multiplex PCR reads. The table lists approximately 530,000 distinct CDR3 sequences, around 15% of them singletons. Germline V lookup: CDR1 LNHDA, CDR2 SQIVND (reference sequence). The CDR3 has 13 amino acids. The germline V and J ends were trimmed by 1 base and 4 bases, with 7 bases remaining between them.

This receptor was obtained from a woman aged 18-29 years with Graves' hyperthyroidism. The specimen was blood. This chain connects TRBV19 to TRBJ2-5, with D hard to call. CDR3: CASSIGLLETQYF. In nucleotides, the CDR3 is TGTGCCAGTAGTATAGGACTGCTAGAGACCCAGTACTTC.